The 27 T cell receptor beta chains below come from one sample, sequenced in a study of naive and memory T cell subsets. Amplification of ligated cDNA took four PCR rounds with SP2 and nested alpha and beta constant primers. MiXCR was run by TCRdb on the 5' RACE reads, yielding one entry per CDR3 protein. The sample contains about 56,000 distinct CDR3 sequences, over 6% of which appear only once. The library had UMIs added by 3' ligation of an oligonucleotide to TCR cDNA. These receptors were collected from a female donor in good health.

This clonotype showed up many times. The rearrangement uses TRBV12-3 or TRBV12-4 and TRBJ1-5; D is unresolved. V was cut by 0 bases and J by 2 bases, with 8 bases left in between. This CDR3 is 15 amino acids long. The DNA for the CDR3 is TGTGCCAGCAGTTTAGCGAGCGGGGGCAATCAGCCCCAGCATTTT. It is translated as CASSLASGGNQPQHF.

This clonotype was seen at least ten times. The V and J genes are TRBV5-6 and TRBJ1-4; D may be TRBD1 (5 bases). This CDR3 has 16 amino acids. In germline, CDR1 is SGHDT, CDR2 YYEEEE. The V gene lost 4 bases and the J gene lost 2 bases, with 15 bases spanning the gap. CDR3 amino acids: CASSPIGTSTNEKLFF. CDR3 in DNA: TGTGCCAGCAGCCCGATCGGGACTTCTACTAATGAAAAACTGTTTTTT.

This clonotype was seen a few times. The gene calls are TRBV6-2 or TRBV6-3 and TRBJ1-5, with TRBD1 as a possible D gene (6 bases). Trimming took 4 bases from V and 5 from J, leaving 12 bases between them. The germline V gene has CDR1 MNHEY and CDR2 SVGEGT. This CDR3 contains 14 residues. This CDR3 reads CASSWNREDQPQHF. The CDR3 DNA reads TGTGCCAGCAGTTGGAACAGGGAGGATCAGCCCCAGCATTTT.

This chain uses TRBV7-2 with TRBJ2-3, with no clear D. Germline V CDR1 and CDR2: SGHTA, FQGNSA. V was pared by 5 bases and J by 1 base, with 19 bases between. CDR3 length equals 17 residues. The CDR3 loop reads CASSRDSRRVGTDTQYF. CDR3 bases: TGTGCCAGCAGCCGCGACTCACGTAGAGTCGGCACAGATACGCAGTATTTT.

This clonotype showed up many times. V gene TRBV2 combines with J gene TRBJ1-6; the D gene is possibly TRBD1 (5 bases). V was cut by 6 bases and J by 8 bases, with 23 bases left in between. This CDR3 has 17 residues. Germline V gene data show CDR1 as SNHLY and CDR2 as FYNNEI. The DNA for the CDR3 is TGTGCCAGCAGCGGGAACTTAGGCAGGGTAGGAGATTCACCCCTCCACTTT. It specifies CASSGNLGRVGDSPLHF.

This clonotype appeared many times. The chain couples TRBV9 to TRBJ1-1, with TRBD1 identical over 7 bases. Germline values: CDR1 SGDLS, CDR2 YYNGEE. Unmatched junction bases numbered 9, after V lost 4 bases and J lost 0 bases. The CDR3 has 16 amino acids. CDR3: CASSLTGVRMNTEAFF. The DNA for the CDR3 is TGTGCCAGCAGCCTCACAGGGGTGCGGATGAACACTGAAGCTTTCTTT. Full variable domain (remainder filled in from reference TRBV9 and TRBJ1-1): DSGVTQTPKHLITATGQRVTLRCSPRSGDLSVYWYQQSLDQGLQFLIQYYNGEERAKGNILERFSAQQFPDLHSELNLSSLELGDSALYFCASSLTGVRMNTEAFFGQGTRLTVV.

This clonotype was detected many times. The V gene is TRBV6-5, the J gene TRBJ2-7; D may be TRBD1 (5 bases). The germline CDR1 and CDR2 sequences are MNHEY and SVGAGI. The CDR3 is 13 residues long. The V and J ends lost 0 bases and 4 bases respectively, with 7 bases between them. This CDR3 reads CASSYSRGYEQYF. DNA of the CDR3: TGTGCCAGCAGTTACTCAAGGGGATACGAGCAGTACTTC.

This clonotype was observed many times. This chain links TRBV12-3 or TRBV12-4 with TRBJ2-4, with 7 bases that match TRBD2. V was pared by 8 bases and J by 8 bases, with 6 bases of the junction left unmatched. CDR3 length: 12 amino acids. The CDR3 sequence: CASLSRGDIQYF. CDR3 in DNA: TGTGCCAGCCTCTCCCGGGGGGACATTCAGTACTTC.

J is TRBJ1-5 and V is TRBV5-4; D remains unclear. The CDR3 runs 15 residues. Germline loops: CDR1 SGHNT, CDR2 YYREEE (reference sequence). Trimming took 4 bases from V and 0 from J, leaving 11 bases between them. The CDR3 DNA follows: TGTGCCAGCAGCCCCAGCCCCGGTAGCAATCAGCCCCAGCATTTT. Protein product: CASSPSPGSNQPQHF.

Turning to this clonotype: A much bigger clone sits one base away, suggesting this may be a read error. This chain uses TRBV6-5 with TRBJ1-2; no definite D call. The CDR3 has 14 amino acids. Germline CDR1 MNHEY, CDR2 SVGAGI. The CDR3 DNA follows: TGTGCCAGCAGTTACGCAGGAGGGAACTATGGCGACACCTTC. Translating gives CASSYAGGNYGDTF.

The chain couples TRBV11-2 to TRBJ2-5; D remains unclear. Looked up from germline, CDR1 is SGHAT and CDR2 is FQNNGV. This CDR3 has 13 residues. The ends were cut back, 5 bases at V and 5 bases at J, with 12 bases in the middle. CDR3 in amino acids: CASSPRCWETQYF. DNA for the CDR3: TGTGCCAGCAGCCCCCGCTGCTGGGAGACCCAGTACTTC.

About this clonotype: Because it lacks the conserved phenylalanine or tryptophan at the end, this CDR3 is likely a read error. The limits of the CDR3 on the DNA are not certain, so only TCRdb's listed CDR3 is given. The rearrangement links TRBV14 to TRBJ1-2. The germline CDR1 and CDR2 sequences are SGHDN and FVKESK. The CDR3 has 14 amino acids, counting both end residues. CDR3 loop: CASSQDRYRAPSHL.

J is TRBJ2-3 and V is TRBV7-2; D call uncertain. Germline V gene lookup returns CDR1 SGHTA and CDR2 FQGNSA. V shed 5 bases and J shed 3 bases, with 6 bases lying between them. The CDR3 has 12 residues. The CDR3 coding sequence is TGTGCCAGCAGCACCGTGACAGATACGCAGTATTTT. It is translated as CASSTVTDTQYF.

J is TRBJ1-1 and V is TRBV6-2 or TRBV6-3; 7 bases match TRBD1. J gave up 4 bases and V 11 bases, and 4 bases lay outside the gene matches. The CDR3 has 11 residues. Germline V CDR1 and CDR2: MNHEY, SVGEGT. CDR3 coding DNA: TGTGCCGTACGACAGGGCACTGAAGCTTTCTTT. It yields the protein CAVRQGTEAFF.

This clonotype was seen at least ten times. The chain carries TRBV3-1 and TRBJ1-1, with a possible D match to TRBD1 (5 bases). V shed 0 bases and J shed 3 bases, with 8 bases lying between them. The CDR3 is made up of 14 amino acids. Germline loops: CDR1 LGHDT, CDR2 YNNKEL (reference sequence). This CDR3 reads CASSQDRVYTEAFF. Written as DNA, the CDR3 is TGTGCCAGCAGCCAAGACAGGGTTTACACTGAAGCTTTCTTT.

The chain combines TRBV18 with TRBJ2-5; D call uncertain. The germline gives CDR1 KGHSH, CDR2 LQKENI. The V end lost 4 bases, the J end lost 3 bases, and 12 bases lay between the germline ends. This CDR3 spans 14 amino acids. CDR3 sequence reads: CASSHTPWEETQYF. In DNA, the CDR3 is TGTGCCAGCTCACATACTCCCTGGGAAGAGACCCAGTACTTC.

This clonotype was seen many times. The chain combines TRBV6-6 with TRBJ1-4; possibly TRBD1 for D (6 bases). V lost 9 bases and J lost 8, with 25 bases in between. CDR1 and CDR2 from the germline V gene are MNHNY and SVGAGI (reference sequence). The CDR3 is 16 amino acids. CDR3 sequence: CARLSVPGAVWEKLFF. Written as DNA, the CDR3 is TGTGCCAGGTTGTCCGTCCCAGGGGCGGTTTGGGAAAAACTGTTTTTT.

This clonotype was detected ten times or more. One end of the junction fails to match germline, which may point to a read error. V usage is TRBV30 and J usage is TRBJ1-1, with D hard to call. Germline V CDR1 and CDR2: GTSNPN, SVGIG (reference sequence). The CDR3 sequence is 13 residues long. For the CDR3, the DNA is TGTGCCTGGAGGGAAGATCCGAACACTGAAGCCTTCTTT. It yields the protein CAWREDPNTEAFF.

The V and J genes are TRBV29-1 and TRBJ2-7; D may match TRBD1 or TRBD2 (5 bases each). The V end lost 6 bases, the J end lost 5 bases, and 11 bases lay between the germline ends. The CDR3 has 11 amino acids. Germline-derived CDR1 and CDR2 are SQVTM and ANQGSEA. The CDR3, as DNA: TGCAGCGTCGGGGACCTCGACGAGCAGTACTTC. Protein product: CSVGDLDEQYF.

This clonotype was seen many times. The chain employs TRBV5-1 and TRBJ1-5; 12 bases fit TRBD1. Germline trimming cut 0 bases from V and 7 bases from J; bases unmatched to any gene: 5. The CDR3 totals 16 residues. The germline gives CDR1 SGHRS, CDR2 YFSETQ. CDR3 protein: CASSLEPGQGAQPQHF. In DNA, the CDR3 is TGCGCCAGCAGCTTGGAACCGGGACAGGGGGCCCAGCCCCAGCATTTT.

This clonotype was observed many times. This chain uses TRBV2 with TRBJ1-1; the D is unclear. V shed 7 bases and J shed 1 base, with 13 bases lying between them. The CDR3 length is 14 residues. Per the germline V gene, CDR1 is SNHLY and CDR2 is FYNNEI. CDR3 loop: CASKVVGSNTEAFF. Written as DNA, the CDR3 is TGTGCCAGCAAGGTTGTAGGATCGAACACTGAAGCTTTCTTT.

In the case of this clonotype: One base away lies a much larger clone, so this may be a sequencing read error. The chain employs TRBV5-1 and TRBJ2-1; D gene unclear. This CDR3 is built from 14 residues. Germline-derived CDR1 and CDR2 are SGHRS and YFSETQ. The CDR3 nucleotides are TGCGCCAGGAGCTCCAGTAACTCCTACAATGAGCAGTTCTTC. Translating it yields CARSSSNSYNEQFF.

This clonotype appeared many times. The genes are TRBV19 and TRBJ1-2; 10 bases align to TRBD1. The junction had 14 bases not matched to a gene; V was cut back by 9 bases and J by 10 bases. Germline V CDR1 and CDR2: LNHDA, SQIVND (reference sequence). The CDR3 has 14 residues. In nucleotides, the CDR3 is TGTGCCAGCCGCCAGACCGGGACAGGGGATATCTACACCTTC. It translates to CASRQTGTGDIYTF.

Many counts were recorded for this clonotype. The rearrangement links TRBV5-1 to TRBJ2-5, with D hard to call. Trimming pared 0 bases from V and 1 base from J, leaving 7 bases between. This CDR3 spans 14 amino acids. Germline V gene data show CDR1 as SGHRS and CDR2 as YFSETQ. This CDR3 is CASSLAPVQETQYF. The DNA of the CDR3 is TGCGCCAGCAGCTTGGCCCCAGTCCAAGAGACCCAGTACTTC.

This clonotype showed up just a few times. The chain employs TRBV19 and TRBJ1-6, with a possible D match to TRBD1 (5 bases). Per the germline V gene, CDR1 is LNHDA and CDR2 is SQIVND (reference sequence). V was clipped by 8 bases and J by 7 bases, with 18 bases between them. The CDR3 spans 15 residues. CDR3 sequence (DNA): TGTGCCAGTCGCGGGGCAGGGAGGCTCAATTCACCCCTCCACTTT. This sequence encodes CASRGAGRLNSPLHF.

This clonotype was observed a handful of times. The V and J genes are TRBV15 and TRBJ2-3; tentative D call: TRBD2 (6 bases). CDR1 LNHNV and CDR2 YYDKDF come from the germline V gene (reference sequence). Trimming removed 8 bases from V and 10 bases from J, with 25 bases in between. CDR3 length: 15 amino acids. The DNA for the CDR3 is TGTGCCACCGCACAGACCCACGGGACTCCCGTTGCGCAGTATTTT. Its translation: CATAQTHGTPVAQYF.

This clonotype was found many times. The rearrangement links TRBV29-1 to TRBJ1-1; no firm D call. V lost 3 bases, J lost 0 bases, and 11 bases lay in between. The CDR3 has 14 residues. Per germline, CDR1 SQVTM and CDR2 ANQGSEA. CDR3 sequence: CSVDKAGMNTEAFF. CDR3 nucleotides: TGCAGCGTTGATAAGGCAGGTATGAACACTGAAGCTTTCTTT. Based on the CDR3 plus reference TRBV29-1 and TRBJ1-1, the full variable domain is SAVISQKPSRDICQRGTSLTIQCQVDSQVTMMFWYRQQPGQSLTLIATANQGSEATYESGFVIDKFPISRPNLTFSTLTVSNMSPEDSSIYLCSVDKAGMNTEAFFGQGTRLTVV.